A selection of T cell receptor beta chains follows, all from one sample in a study of T cell changes during pregnancy in multiple sclerosis. Profiled with immunoSEQ multiplex PCR; TCRdb holds only in-frame clones, not every one. The table has about 70,000 clones, approximately 92% seen once. Sequencing was performed on peripheral blood, taken in the first trimester of pregnancy. These receptors were taken from a female donor with multiple sclerosis, enrolled in a pregnancy study. Each CDR3 is given with its conserved first and last residue. D genes are given only for firm matches.

J: TRBJ1-2
V: TRBV30
D: TRBD1
DNA: TGTGCCTGGGGACAGGGGAAGGGCAACTATGGCTACACCTTC
CDR3: CAWGQGKGNYGYTF

J: TRBJ2-7
V: TRBV9
D: TRBD2
DNA: TGTGCCAGCAGCATCGGACTAGCCTTCGAGCAGTACTTC
CDR3: CASSIGLAFEQYF

J: TRBJ1-5
V: TRBV7-2
D: NA
DNA: TGTGCCAGCAGCTTAGTTCGGGGCAATCAGCCCCAGCATTTT
CDR3: CASSLVRGNQPQHF

J: TRBJ2-2
V: TRBV7-2
D: TRBD1
DNA: TGTGCCAGCAGCCGGGACAGGGGGCAGGGCGGGGAGCTGTTTTTT
CDR3: CASSRDRGQGGELFF

J: TRBJ2-1
V: TRBV4-1
D: TRBD1
DNA: TGCGCCAGCAGCCCACGGACAGGGGGCTACTACAATGAGCAGTTCTTC
CDR3: CASSPRTGGYYNEQFF

J: TRBJ2-7
V: TRBV13
D: TRBD1
DNA: TGTGCCAGCAGCCTTAAGGGGAACAGGGGCCTATTAAGCTCCTACGAGCAGTACTTC
CDR3: CASSLKGNRGLLSSYEQYF

J: TRBJ1-2
V: TRBV5-5
D: NA
DNA: TGTGCCAGCAGCTTGGAATTGGTGGGCCCAAAGCTTGGCTACACCTTC
CDR3: CASSLELVGPKLGYTF

J: TRBJ1-1
V: TRBV18
D: TRBD1
DNA: TGTGCCAGCTCACCACCGGGACAGGGGGCTCCGAACACTGAAGCTTTCTTT
CDR3: CASSPPGQGAPNTEAFF

J: TRBJ2-4
V: TRBV30
D: NA
DNA: TGTGCCTGGCAGGACTTTCTAGCCAAAAACATTCAGTACTTC
CDR3: CAWQDFLAKNIQYF

J: TRBJ1-2
V: TRBV18
D: NA
DNA: TGTGCCAGCTCATTTTTGGACAGTCCAGACTATGGCTACACCTTC
CDR3: CASSFLDSPDYGYTF